The source of this TCR beta chain is a study of blood T cell repertoires in COVID-19. Study-level information: Specimens from acute and convalescent COVID-19 originated in the United States, Italy and Spain. Sample material is recorded as cDNA or gDNA derived from T cells, B-cell-depleted T cells, or PBMCs.

V gave up 0 bases and J gave up 6 bases, with 15 bases separating them. The CDR3 runs to 16 residues. Per the germline V gene, CDR1 is SGHNT and CDR2 is YENEEA. This clone was seen a single time. As handled by the study authors: Nucleated cell number was recorded as an estimate derived from reference gene primer amplification. Assay used: immunoSEQ multiplex PCR; TCRdb lists only in-frame clones, some missing. V, J and clone size were drawn from that table, and D and trimming were deduced from the DNA. The sample shows 70,000 or so clones, over 85% of them seen only once. This receptor was identified in a human donor in a cohort sampled during active COVID-19. Input material: peripheral blood. The chain employs TRBV11-3 and TRBJ2-1; D is perhaps TRBD2 (6 bases). This chain's CDR3 is CASSLEGGTWGNEQFF. The CDR3 coding sequence is TGTGCCAGCAGCTTAGAAGGCGGGACCTGGGGCAATGAGCAGTTCTTC.